This paragraph covers one T cell receptor beta chain sequence. No antigen is known for it. The sample originates from a study of cytomegalovirus exposure and HLA in healthy donors. Overall study findings and caveats: The investigators catalogued 150 to 200 TCR beta chains as cytomegalovirus-associated.

The PCR had 60 Vbeta and 13 Jbeta primers. Libraries were prepared by immunoSEQ multiplex PCR; TCRdb keeps only in-frame clonotypes and omits some of them. Of about 110,000 clones listed, approximately 15% are singletons. The sequence was obtained from a woman younger than 30 in good health and CMV-seronegative. Sequencing input: PBMCs.

This chain's CDR3 is CASLHLAGGGYGYTF. The CDR3 bases are TGTGCCAGCCTCCACTTGGCGGGGGGCGGCTATGGCTACACCTTC. V gene TRBV28 combines with J gene TRBJ1-2; D is perhaps TRBD1 (6 bases). The CDR3 sequence is 15 residues long. Trimming took off 8 bases at V and 4 bases at J, with 20 bases between the two ends. CDR1 and CDR2 from the germline V gene are MDHEN and SYDVKM.